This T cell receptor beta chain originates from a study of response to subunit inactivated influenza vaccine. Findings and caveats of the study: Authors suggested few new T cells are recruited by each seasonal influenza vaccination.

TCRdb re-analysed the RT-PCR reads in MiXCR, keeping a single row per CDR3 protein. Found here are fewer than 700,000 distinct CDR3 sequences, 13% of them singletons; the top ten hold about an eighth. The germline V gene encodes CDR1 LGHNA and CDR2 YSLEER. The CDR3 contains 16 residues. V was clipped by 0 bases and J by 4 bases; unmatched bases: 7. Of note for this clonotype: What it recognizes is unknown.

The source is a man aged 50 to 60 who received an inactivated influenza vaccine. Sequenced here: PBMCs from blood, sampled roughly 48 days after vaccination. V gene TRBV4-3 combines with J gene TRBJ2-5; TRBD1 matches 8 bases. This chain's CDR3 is CASSQDPGQGPETQYF. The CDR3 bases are TGCGCCAGCAGCCAAGATCCTGGACAGGGCCCAGAGACCCAGTACTTC.